These 4 T cell receptor beta chains share one sample of origin, sequenced in a study of regulatory T cells in long-lasting Graves disease. As for time point: newly diagnosed GD, antithyroid drugs for less than 3 months. There was RNA extracted from PBMCs, and the TCR library was made from it. Both iRepertoire HTBI primers and Arm-PCR of CDR3 regions were used to build the TCR beta libraries. MiXCR was run by TCRdb on the multiplex PCR reads, yielding one entry per CDR3 protein. The table lists 550,000 to 700,000 distinct CDR3 sequences, about 16% of them singletons. These data also featured in a second study, about T cells in Graves' hyperthyroidism and ophthalmopathy.

The source material was peripheral blood mononuclear cells (PBMCs), sampled at new diagnosis, from a patient treated with antithyroid drugs. Receptors were obtained from a young man with Graves disease.

This clonotype occurred many times. V usage is TRBV20-1 and J usage is TRBJ2-1, with D possibly TRBD1 on 5 matching bases. The V end lost 3 bases, the J end lost 5 bases, and 11 bases lay between the germline ends. The CDR3 covers 13 residues. Germline lookup yields CDR1 DFQATT and CDR2 SNEGSKA (reference sequence). The DNA for the CDR3 is TGCAGTGCTAGGGGCAGGGCCGACAATGAGCAGTTCTTC. Residues: CSARGRADNEQFF.

At least ten counts were recorded for this clonotype. This chain joins TRBV6-2 or TRBV6-3 and TRBJ2-3, with TRBD2 identical over 9 bases. CDR1 and CDR2 from the germline V gene are MNHEY and SVGEGT. There are 16 residues in the CDR3. The V gene end was trimmed by 6 bases and the J gene end by 1 base; junction bases not matched to a gene: 8. CDR3 bases: TGTGCCAGCAGACCGACTAGCGGCAGAGGCACAGATACGCAGTATTTT. Its translation is CASRPTSGRGTDTQYF.

The chain has TRBV11-2 and TRBJ1-4; D gene ambiguous. Trimming took 5 bases from V and 5 from J, leaving 15 bases between them. The CDR3 covers 15 residues. The V gene's germline CDR1 is SGHAT and CDR2 FQNNGV. The CDR3 DNA follows: TGTGCCAGCAGCCAAGACGGCCGCGAGAATGAAAAACTGTTTTTT. Protein sequence: CASSQDGRENEKLFF.

This clonotype was detected ten times or more. The CDR3 DNA reads TGCAGTGCTAACCCGGGAGAGAACTATGGCTACACCTTC. This translates into CSANPGENYGYTF. The chain couples TRBV20-1 to TRBJ1-2; D is ambiguous. Per the germline V gene, CDR1 is DFQATT and CDR2 is SNEGSKA (reference sequence). The V end lost 4 bases, the J end lost 2 bases, and 11 bases lay between the germline ends. The CDR3 has 13 amino acids.